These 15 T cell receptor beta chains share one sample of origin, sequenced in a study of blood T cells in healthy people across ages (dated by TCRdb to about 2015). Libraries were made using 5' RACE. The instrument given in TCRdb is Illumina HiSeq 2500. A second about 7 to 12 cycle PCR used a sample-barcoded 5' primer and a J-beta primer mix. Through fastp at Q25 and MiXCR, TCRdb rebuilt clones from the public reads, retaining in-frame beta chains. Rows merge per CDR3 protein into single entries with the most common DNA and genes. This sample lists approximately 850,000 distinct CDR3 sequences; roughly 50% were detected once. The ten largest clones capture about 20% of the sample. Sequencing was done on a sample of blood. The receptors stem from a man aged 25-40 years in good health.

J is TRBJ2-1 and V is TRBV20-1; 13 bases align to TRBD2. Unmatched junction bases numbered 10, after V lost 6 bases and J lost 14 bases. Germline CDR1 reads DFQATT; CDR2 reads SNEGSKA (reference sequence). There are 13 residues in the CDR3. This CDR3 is CSAGPPGTSGEFF. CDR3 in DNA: TGCAGTGCCGGGCCCCCTGGGACTAGCGGGGAGTTCTTC.

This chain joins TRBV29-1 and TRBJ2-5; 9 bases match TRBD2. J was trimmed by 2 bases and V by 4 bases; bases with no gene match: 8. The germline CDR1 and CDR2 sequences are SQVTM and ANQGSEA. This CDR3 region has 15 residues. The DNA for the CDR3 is TGCAGCGTTGTAGGCCTAGCGGGATGGCAAGAGACCCAGTACTTC. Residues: CSVVGLAGWQETQYF. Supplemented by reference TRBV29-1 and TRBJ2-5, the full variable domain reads SAVISQKPSRDICQRGTSLTIQCQVDSQVTMMFWYRQQPGQSLTLIATANQGSEATYESGFVIDKFPISRPNLTFSTLTVSNMSPEDSSIYLCSVVGLAGWQETQYFGPGTRLLVL.

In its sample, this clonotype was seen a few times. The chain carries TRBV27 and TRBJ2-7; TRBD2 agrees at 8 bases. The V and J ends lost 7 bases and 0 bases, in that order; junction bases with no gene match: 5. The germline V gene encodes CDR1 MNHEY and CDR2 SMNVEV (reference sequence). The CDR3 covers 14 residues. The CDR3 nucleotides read TGTGCCAGCATAAGCGGGAGCTTCTCCTACGAGCAGTACTTC. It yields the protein CASISGSFSYEQYF.

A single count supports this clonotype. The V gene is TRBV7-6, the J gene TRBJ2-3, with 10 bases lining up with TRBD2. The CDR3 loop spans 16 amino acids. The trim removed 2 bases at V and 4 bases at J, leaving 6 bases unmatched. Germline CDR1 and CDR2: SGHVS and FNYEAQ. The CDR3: CASSLIALAGADTQYF. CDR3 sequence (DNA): TGTGCCAGCAGCTTAATCGCCCTAGCGGGGGCAGATACGCAGTATTTT.

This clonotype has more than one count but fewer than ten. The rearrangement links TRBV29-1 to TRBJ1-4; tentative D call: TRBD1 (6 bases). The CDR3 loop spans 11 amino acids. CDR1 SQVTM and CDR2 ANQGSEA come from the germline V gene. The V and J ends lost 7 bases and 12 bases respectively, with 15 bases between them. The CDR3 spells CSARTGSELFF. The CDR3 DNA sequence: TGCAGCGCCAGAACAGGGTCCGAACTGTTTTTT.

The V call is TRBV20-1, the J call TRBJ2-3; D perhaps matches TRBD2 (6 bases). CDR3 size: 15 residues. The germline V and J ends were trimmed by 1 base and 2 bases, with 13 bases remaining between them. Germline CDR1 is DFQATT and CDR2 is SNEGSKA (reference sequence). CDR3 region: CSARGGLPHTDTQYF. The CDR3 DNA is TGCAGTGCTAGAGGTGGACTACCTCACACAGATACGCAGTATTTT.

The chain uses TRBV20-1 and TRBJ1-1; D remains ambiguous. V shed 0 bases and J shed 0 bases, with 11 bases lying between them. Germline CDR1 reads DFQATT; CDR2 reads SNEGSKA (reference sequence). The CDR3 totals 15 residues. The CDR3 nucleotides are TGCAGTGCTAGAGATCTCCGGGGAATGAACACTGAAGCTTTCTTT. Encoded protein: CSARDLRGMNTEAFF.

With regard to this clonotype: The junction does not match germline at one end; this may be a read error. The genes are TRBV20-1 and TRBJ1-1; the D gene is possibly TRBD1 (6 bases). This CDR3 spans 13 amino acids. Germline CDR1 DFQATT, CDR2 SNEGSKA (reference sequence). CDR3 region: CSARDAGGTQAFF. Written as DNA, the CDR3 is TGCAGTGCTAGAGATGCGGGGGGCACTCAAGCTTTCTTT.

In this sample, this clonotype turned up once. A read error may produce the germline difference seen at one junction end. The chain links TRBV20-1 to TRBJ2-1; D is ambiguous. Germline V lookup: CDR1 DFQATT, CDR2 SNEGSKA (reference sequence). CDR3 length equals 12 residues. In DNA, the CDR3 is TGCAGTGCGGTCACTAACAGCGATGAGCGGTTCTTC. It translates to CSAVTNSDERFF.

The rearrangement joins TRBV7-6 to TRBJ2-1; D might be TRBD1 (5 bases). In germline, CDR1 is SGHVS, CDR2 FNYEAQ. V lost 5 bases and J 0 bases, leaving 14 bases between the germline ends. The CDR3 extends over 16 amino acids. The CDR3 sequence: CASSPRDSNSYNEQFF. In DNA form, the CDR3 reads TGTGCCAGCAGCCCCCGCGACAGTAACTCCTACAATGAGCAGTTCTTC.

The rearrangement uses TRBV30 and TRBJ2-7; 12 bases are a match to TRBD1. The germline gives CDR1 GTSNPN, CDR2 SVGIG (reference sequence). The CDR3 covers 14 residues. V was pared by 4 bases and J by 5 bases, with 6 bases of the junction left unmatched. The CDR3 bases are TGTGCCTGGACGACCGGGACAGGGGGCAACGAGCAGTACTTC. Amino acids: CAWTTGTGGNEQYF.

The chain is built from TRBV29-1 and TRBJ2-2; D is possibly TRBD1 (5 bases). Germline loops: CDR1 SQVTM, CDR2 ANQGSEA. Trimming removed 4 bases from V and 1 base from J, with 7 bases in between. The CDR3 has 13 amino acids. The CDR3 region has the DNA TGCAGCGTTGGGGGCTTGAACACCGGGGAGCTGTTTTTT. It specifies CSVGGLNTGELFF.

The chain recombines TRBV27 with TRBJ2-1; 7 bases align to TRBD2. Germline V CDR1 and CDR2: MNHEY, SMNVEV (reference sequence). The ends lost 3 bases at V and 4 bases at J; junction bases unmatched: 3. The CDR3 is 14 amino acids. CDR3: CASSLRGGYNEQFF. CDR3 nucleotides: TGTGCCAGCAGTTTGCGGGGAGGGTACAATGAGCAGTTCTTC.

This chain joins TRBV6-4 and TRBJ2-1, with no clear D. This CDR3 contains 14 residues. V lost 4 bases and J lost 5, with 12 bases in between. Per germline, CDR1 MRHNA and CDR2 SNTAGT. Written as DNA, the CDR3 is TGTGCCAGCAGTGCTGGACCCAACAACAATGAGCAGTTCTTC. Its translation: CASSAGPNNNEQFF.

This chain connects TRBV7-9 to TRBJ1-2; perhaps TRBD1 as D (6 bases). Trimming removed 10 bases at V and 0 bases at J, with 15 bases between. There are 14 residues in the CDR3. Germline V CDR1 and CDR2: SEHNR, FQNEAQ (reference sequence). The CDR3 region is CATQPRTANYGYTF. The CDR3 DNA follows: TGTGCCACTCAGCCCAGGACAGCTAACTATGGCTACACCTTC.